One sample yielded the 27 T cell receptor beta chains listed below, sequenced in a study of cytomegalovirus exposure and HLA in healthy donors. PCR involved 60 Vbeta and 13 Jbeta primers. Assay: immunoSEQ multiplex PCR; the TCRdb copy retains only in-frame clones and omits some. The profile shows some 180,000 clones, roughly 75% of them singletons. The sequenced sample was PBMCs. The receptors stem from a woman under 40 in good health and CMV-seronegative.

The chain combines TRBV18 with TRBJ1-2; perhaps TRBD1 as D (5 bases). The CDR3 is 13 residues long. With 2 bases removed from V and 4 bases from J, the gap between germline ends came to 8 bases. Germline V gene data show CDR1 as KGHSH and CDR2 as LQKENI. CDR3 residues: CASSPDSIYGYTF. The CDR3 DNA reads TGTGCCAGCTCACCAGACAGTATCTATGGCTACACCTTC.

The V and J genes are TRBV11-2 and TRBJ1-6; weak D call: TRBD1 (6 bases). Trimming took off 1 base at V and 11 bases at J, with 15 bases between the two ends. This CDR3 is 15 amino acids long. The germline gives CDR1 SGHAT, CDR2 FQNNGV. The DNA for the CDR3 is TGTGCCAGCAGCTTAGTTCAATTACCAGGGGCACCCCTCCACTTT. Its protein product is CASSLVQLPGAPLHF.

The CDR3 sequence is CASSPGGVTNTEAFF. CDR3 nucleotide sequence: TGTGCCAGCTCCCCAGGGGGGGTAACGAACACTGAAGCTTTCTTT. The rearrangement links TRBV18 to TRBJ1-1, with 7 bases lining up with TRBD1. Germline assignment: CDR1 KGHSH and CDR2 LQKENI. The J segment lost 1 base and the V segment lost 6 bases, leaving 8 bases of the junction unmatched. The CDR3 totals 15 residues.

J is TRBJ1-3 and V is TRBV13, with a possible D match to TRBD1 (6 bases). The CDR3 is 16 residues long. Germline loops: CDR1 PRHDT, CDR2 FYEKMQ (reference sequence). The germline V and J ends were trimmed by 5 bases and 2 bases, with 16 bases remaining between them. In DNA, the CDR3 is TGTGCCAGCAGCCTTTTGTCCGGGACACCTGGAAACACCATATATTTT. It codes for CASSLLSGTPGNTIYF. Full variable domain (remainder filled in from reference TRBV13 and TRBJ1-3): AAGVIQSPRHLIKEKRETATLKCYPIPRHDTVYWYQQGPGQDPQFLISFYEKMQSDKGSIPDRFSAQQFSDYHSELNMSSLELGDSALYFCASSLLSGTPGNTIYFGEGSWLTVV.

The rearrangement uses TRBV2 and TRBJ2-7; D perhaps matches TRBD2 (5 bases). The CDR3 has 12 residues. V gave up 8 bases and J gave up 5 bases, with 13 bases separating them. Germline V gene lookup returns CDR1 SNHLY and CDR2 FYNNEI. The CDR3 DNA follows: TGTGCCAGCCCACGCGCGGGTAACGAGCAGTACTTC. Translation gives CASPRAGNEQYF.

The chain is built from TRBV19 and TRBJ2-7, with 9 bases that match TRBD1. CDR1 and CDR2 (germline): LNHDA, SQIVND (reference sequence). The CDR3 consists of 14 residues. J gave up 4 bases and V 4 bases, and 5 bases lay outside the gene matches. CDR3 DNA sequence: TGTGCCAGTAGTAGGGGACAGGGCCAATACGAGCAGTACTTC. Amino acid sequence: CASSRGQGQYEQYF.

This chain connects TRBV9 to TRBJ2-3; 8 bases are shared with TRBD2. V dropped 3 bases and J dropped 3; count of bases not matched to a gene: 6. Germline V CDR1 and CDR2: SGDLS, YYNGEE. CDR3 length equals 15 residues. The CDR3 spells CASSGGSGVTDTQYF. As DNA, the CDR3 is TGTGCCAGCAGCGGGGGTAGCGGGGTTACAGATACGCAGTATTTT.

V gene TRBV5-1 combines with J gene TRBJ2-3; 7 nucleotides agree with TRBD2. There are 14 residues in the CDR3. The ends lost 4 bases at V and 4 bases at J; junction bases unmatched: 6. In germline, CDR1 is SGHRS, CDR2 YFSETQ. CDR3 residues: CASSLGGLPDTQYF. CDR3 coding DNA: TGCGCCAGCAGCCTCGGGGGACTACCAGATACGCAGTATTTT.

The chain couples TRBV7-8 to TRBJ1-4, with TRBD1 matching over 8 bases. The V gene end was trimmed by 5 bases and the J gene end by 11 bases; junction bases not matched to a gene: 19. The CDR3 runs 17 residues. CDR1 is SGHVS and CDR2 is FQNEAQ in the germline V gene. The CDR3 here is CASSPFGDRFLGGKLFF. CDR3 bases: TGTGCCAGCAGCCCCTTTGGGGACAGGTTTCTGGGGGGGAAACTGTTTTTT.

This rearrangement joins TRBV7-2 to TRBJ1-5, with TRBD1 as a possible D gene (5 bases). The germline V and J ends were trimmed by 2 bases and 0 bases, with 11 bases remaining between them. CDR1 and CDR2 from the germline V gene are SGHTA and FQGNSA. This CDR3 contains 16 residues. In DNA form, the CDR3 reads TGTGCCAGCAGCTTATTCGACAGACATAGCAATCAGCCCCAGCATTTT. As protein: CASSLFDRHSNQPQHF.

This chain uses TRBV2 with TRBJ1-1, with 11 bases lining up with TRBD1. The CDR3 is 14 amino acids. Losses at the gene ends were 4 bases for V and 2 bases for J; bases not matched to a gene: 0. Germline lookup yields CDR1 SNHLY and CDR2 FYNNEI. CDR3 loop: CASSGTGGNTEAFF. CDR3 nucleotides: TGTGCCAGCAGTGGGACAGGGGGCAACACTGAAGCTTTCTTT.

The chain links TRBV18 to TRBJ2-3; TRBD2 is a possible D gene (6 bases). Germline V CDR1 and CDR2: KGHSH, LQKENI. Trimming left V 2 bases short and J 1 base short, with 13 bases between. The CDR3 is made up of 16 amino acids. The CDR3 sequence: CASSPAQGGGTDTQYF. CDR3 sequence (DNA): TGTGCCAGCTCACCAGCCCAGGGCGGGGGCACAGATACGCAGTATTTT.

The chain employs TRBV6-6 and TRBJ2-2, with D maybe TRBD1 (5 bases). Trimming took 5 bases from V and 1 from J, leaving 14 bases between them. The CDR3 totals 16 residues. Germline V gives CDR1 MNHNY, CDR2 SVGAGI (reference sequence). The CDR3 DNA reads TGTGCCAGCAGTCGTCCGCGGCAGGGGAACACCGGGGAGCTGTTTTTT. Translated: CASSRPRQGNTGELFF.

V and J are TRBV7-2 and TRBJ2-3; 8 bases map to TRBD2. V shed 1 base, J shed 9 bases, and the junction held 15 bases outside the gene matches. The CDR3 extends over 17 amino acids. Germline V gene data show CDR1 as SGHTA and CDR2 as FQGNSA. The CDR3 spells CASSLVFGGGRTGTQYF. The CDR3 bases are TGTGCCAGCAGCTTAGTCTTTGGCGGGGGGAGGACTGGCACGCAGTATTTT.

V and J are TRBV15 and TRBJ2-6; D unresolved. The germline V and J ends were trimmed by 4 bases and 2 bases, with 6 bases remaining between them. Germline values: CDR1 LNHNV, CDR2 YYDKDF (reference sequence). The CDR3 totals 14 residues. The CDR3 DNA reads as TGTGCCACCAGCACCCTAACTGGGGCCAACGTCCTGACTTTC. It codes for CATSTLTGANVLTF.

Only one count was recorded for this clone. The rearrangement links TRBV7-3 to TRBJ2-2, with 9 bases fitting TRBD2. J gave up 3 bases and V 5 bases, and 4 bases lay outside the gene matches. Germline CDR1 is SGHTA and CDR2 is FQGTGA. The CDR3 consists of 15 residues. The CDR3: CASSPRLADTGELFF. CDR3 nucleotide sequence: TGTGCCAGCAGCCCCCGACTAGCGGACACCGGGGAGCTGTTTTTT.

V usage is TRBV7-3 and J usage is TRBJ1-1, with D possibly being TRBD1 (6 bases). V was pared by 1 base and J by 4 bases, with 10 bases between. The CDR3 covers 14 residues. The V gene's germline CDR1 is SGHTA and CDR2 FQGTGA. CDR3 protein: CASSLKGVGTEAFF. CDR3 DNA sequence: TGTGCCAGCAGCTTAAAGGGGGTGGGCACTGAAGCTTTCTTT.

This chain uses TRBV11-1 with TRBJ2-5, with TRBD1 identical over 9 bases. This CDR3 comprises 17 residues. V gave up 0 bases and J gave up 2 bases; unmatched junction bases: 7. In germline, CDR1 is SGHAT, CDR2 FQDESV (reference sequence). The CDR3: CASSLARGQGDQETQYF. The CDR3 DNA is TGTGCCAGCAGCTTAGCAAGGGGACAGGGAGATCAAGAGACCCAGTACTTC. The variable domain in full, with the rest retrieved from reference TRBV11-1 and TRBJ2-5, is EAEVAQSPRYKITEKSQAVAFWCDPISGHATLYWYRQILGQGPELLVQFQDESVVDDSQLPKDRFSAERLKGVDSTLKIQPAELGDSAMYLCASSLARGQGDQETQYFGPGTRLLVL.

This chain uses TRBV2 with TRBJ2-2; 8 bases fit TRBD1. This CDR3 has 16 residues. V shed 7 bases, J shed 4 bases, and the junction held 11 bases outside the gene matches. CDR1 and CDR2 (germline): SNHLY, FYNNEI. CDR3 DNA: TGTGCCAGCACCGCAGGTCTCGGACAGGGCACCGGGGAGCTGTTTTTT. This codes for CASTAGLGQGTGELFF.

The J gene is TRBJ2-3, the V gene TRBV2, with D perhaps matching TRBD2 (5 bases). Germline CDR1 SNHLY, CDR2 FYNNEI. This CDR3 has 13 amino acids. The V and J ends lost 6 bases and 3 bases respectively, with 10 bases between them. Here the CDR3 reads CASSTRGTDTQYF. The CDR3 nucleotides are TGTGCCAGCAGCACGAGAGGGACAGATACGCAGTATTTT.

The chain is built from TRBV27 and TRBJ1-2; TRBD1 is a possible D gene (5 bases). Germline values: CDR1 MNHEY, CDR2 SMNVEV (reference sequence). The length of the CDR3 is 16 residues. The ends were cut back, 7 bases at V and 4 bases at J, with 22 bases in the middle. CDR3 sequence: CASTQHPGPGGYGYTF. Here the CDR3 DNA reads TGTGCCAGCACCCAACATCCGGGGCCCGGGGGCTATGGCTACACCTTC.

This clone was picked up one time. This chain connects TRBV7-2 to TRBJ1-6; D uncertain. CDR1 SGHTA and CDR2 FQGNSA come from the germline V gene. The CDR3 loop spans 15 amino acids. Trimming removed 5 bases at V and 5 bases at J, with 13 bases between. CDR3 in DNA: TGTGCCAGCAGCCTCAGGCCACGGAATAATTCACCCCTCCACTTT. It encodes CASSLRPRNNSPLHF.

This sequence joins TRBV18 and TRBJ1-1; D is possibly TRBD1 (6 bases). V lost 6 bases, J lost 1 base, and 9 bases lay in between. CDR1 and CDR2 (germline): KGHSH, LQKENI. This CDR3 has 13 residues. Here the CDR3 reads CASSGQRNTEAFF. Here the CDR3 DNA reads TGTGCCAGCTCTGGACAGAGGAACACTGAAGCTTTCTTT.

This clone was picked up a small number of times. The V call is TRBV6-6, the J call TRBJ1-6; D is unresolved. The CDR3 is 14 amino acids. The germline V and J ends were trimmed by 2 bases and 10 bases, with 12 bases remaining between them. Looked up from germline, CDR1 is MNHNY and CDR2 is SVGAGI (reference sequence). CDR3 amino acids: CASSYPALGSPLHF. CDR3 coding DNA: TGTGCCAGCAGTTACCCGGCTTTGGGCTCACCCCTCCACTTT.

The chain combines TRBV30 with TRBJ2-3; 7 nucleotides match TRBD2. The CDR3 sequence is 14 residues long. V shed 3 bases, J shed 2 bases, and the junction held 5 bases outside the gene matches. Germline loops: CDR1 GTSNPN, CDR2 SVGIG (reference sequence). The CDR3 loop reads CAWRRGYSTDTQYF. CDR3 nucleotides: TGTGCCTGGAGGCGGGGGTATTCCACAGATACGCAGTATTTT.

The rearrangement links TRBV6-1 to TRBJ2-2, with TRBD1 matching over 10 bases. The CDR3 has 14 amino acids. CDR1 and CDR2 (germline): MNHNS, SASEGT. Unmatched junction bases numbered 8, after V lost 11 bases and J lost 5 bases. CDR3 region: CASDRGRGTGELFF. CDR3 sequence (DNA): TGTGCCTCCGACAGGGGGCGCGGGACCGGGGAGCTGTTTTTT.

This chain connects TRBV29-1 to TRBJ1-2, with 8 bases aligning to TRBD1. The CDR3 length is 14 residues. V shed 2 bases and J 7 bases; nucleotides not matched to a gene: 9. CDR1 and CDR2 from the germline V gene are SQVTM and ANQGSEA. The CDR3 region has the DNA TGCAGCGTTGAACGACAGGGGAGTTTCGGTGGCTACACCTTC. This codes for CSVERQGSFGGYTF.